A single sample gave rise to the 29 T cell receptor beta chains below, sequenced in a study of OX40 agonist ivuxolimab in advanced cancers. This table comes from immunoSEQ multiplex PCR, and its TCRdb copy is limited to in-frame clones, with some not included. The top ten clones hold about 12% of a sample with 60,000 or so clones, roughly 89% of them seen once. The sequences come from CD4+ or CD8+ T cells sorted from blood, collected in a trial of the OX40 agonist ivuxolimab. The source of these receptors is an adult with an advanced solid tumor such as melanoma, head and neck, liver or kidney cancer.

The CDR3 loop is CASASGSANTEAFF. CDR3 bases: TGTGCCAGCGCAAGCGGATCAGCGAACACTGAAGCTTTCTTT. The rearrangement links TRBV27 to TRBJ1-1; D gene uncertain. The CDR3 spans 14 residues. Germline V lookup: CDR1 MNHEY, CDR2 SMNVEV (reference sequence). V lost 8 bases and J lost 1, with 14 bases in between.

The chain recombines TRBV4-1 with TRBJ1-1; D unclear. Trimming pared 0 bases from V and 1 base from J, leaving 9 bases between. The V gene's germline CDR1 is MGHRA and CDR2 YSYEKL. The CDR3 totals 15 residues. This CDR3 reads CASSQERSWNTEAFF. The DNA for the CDR3 is TGCGCCAGCAGCCAAGAACGGTCTTGGAACACTGAAGCTTTCTTT.

The chain joins TRBV2 to TRBJ2-5; D ambiguous. Trimming shortened V by 5 bases and J by 4 bases, and 8 bases separated the two germline ends. CDR1 SNHLY and CDR2 FYNNEI come from the germline V gene. The CDR3 is 12 amino acids. The CDR3 nucleotides read TGTGCCAGCAGTCCTCGTGGAGAGACCCAGTACTTC. It encodes CASSPRGETQYF. Using reference TRBV2 and TRBJ2-5 for the parts outside the CDR3, the full variable domain is EPEVTQTPSHQVTQMGQEVILRCVPISNHLYFYWYRQILGQKVEFLVSFYNNEISEKSEIFDDQFSVERPDGSNFTLKIRSTKLEDSAMYFCASSPRGETQYFGPGTRLLVL.

This rearrangement joins TRBV28 to TRBJ2-7, with 13 bases matching TRBD2. Germline values: CDR1 MDHEN, CDR2 SYDVKM. V lost 1 base, J lost 7 bases, and 4 bases stayed unmatched. The CDR3 runs 15 residues. The CDR3 region is CASSLSQGLAGEQYF. The CDR3 coding sequence is TGTGCCAGCAGTTTATCCCAGGGACTAGCGGGAGAGCAGTACTTC.

Only one count was recorded for this clone. As DNA, the CDR3 is TGTGCCAGCAGTTTAGACTTGAGTGAGCAGTTCTTC. Amino acids: CASSLDLSEQFF. The chain recombines TRBV27 with TRBJ2-1, with D uncertain. The germline CDR1 and CDR2 sequences are MNHEY and SMNVEV (reference sequence). The CDR3 sequence is 12 residues long. V lost 2 bases to trimming and J lost 9 bases, with 8 bases between them.

In nucleotides, the CDR3 is TGTGCCAGCAGCTCGGGACAGGGGGCGAGGGAGCAGTACTTC. It specifies CASSSGQGAREQYF. This rearrangement joins TRBV7-3 to TRBJ2-7, with 12 bases that match TRBD1. The V and J ends lost 4 bases and 7 bases, in that order; junction bases with no gene match: 5. This CDR3 has 14 residues. Germline CDR1 and CDR2: SGHTA and FQGTGA.

The CDR3 DNA reads as TGTGCCGGCGGGGCCTCCCCTAACAATGAGCAGTTCTTC. This sequence encodes CAGGASPNNEQFF. The chain employs TRBV10-3 and TRBJ2-1; D might be TRBD2 (6 bases). This CDR3 has 13 amino acids. From germline, CDR1 is ENHRY and CDR2 SYGVKD. The V gene lost 11 bases and the J gene lost 5 bases, with 16 bases spanning the gap.

This sequence joins TRBV5-1 and TRBJ1-1; the match to TRBD1 covers 8 bases. CDR1 SGHRS and CDR2 YFSETQ come from the germline V gene. The CDR3 contains 17 residues. V lost 3 bases, J lost 1 base, and 11 bases stayed unmatched. The CDR3 DNA reads as TGCGCCAGCAGCTCGGCGGGGGGCAGGGGGCCGAACACTGAAGCTTTCTTT. Amino acids: CASSSAGGRGPNTEAFF.

V gene TRBV7-9 combines with J gene TRBJ1-4, with TRBD1 matching 7 bases. The CDR3 extends over 14 amino acids. In germline, CDR1 is SEHNR, CDR2 FQNEAQ (reference sequence). V was pared by 6 bases and J by 6 bases, with 7 bases of the junction left unmatched. CDR3 sequence: CASRLTGTDEKLFF. As DNA, the CDR3 is TGTGCCAGCAGACTGACAGGGACCGATGAAAAACTGTTTTTT.

The rearrangement joins TRBV27 to TRBJ2-7; D possibly corresponds to TRBD1 (6 bases). V shed 6 bases and J shed 6 bases, with 15 bases lying between them. The CDR3 has 13 residues. In germline, CDR1 is MNHEY, CDR2 SMNVEV (reference sequence). CDR3 in DNA: TGTGCCAGCAGCCCCAGGCAGGGGACCGAGCAGTACTTC. Translating it yields CASSPRQGTEQYF.

The chain employs TRBV27 and TRBJ2-3, with TRBD2 identical over 13 bases. Unmatched junction bases numbered 11, after V lost 1 base and J lost 1 base. This CDR3 region has 20 residues. The V gene's germline CDR1 is MNHEY and CDR2 SMNVEV (reference sequence). The CDR3 DNA reads TGTGCCAGCAGTTTATGGGGACTAGCGGGGCTGGGGGGAGGCACAGATACGCAGTATTTT. Translated, it gives CASSLWGLAGLGGGTDTQYF.

The chain links TRBV5-6 to TRBJ2-5; TRBD2 agrees at 11 bases. V lost 1 base to trimming and J lost 5 bases; unmatched junction nucleotides: 7. The CDR3 is 16 amino acids. Germline CDR1 reads SGHDT; CDR2 reads YYEEEE. The CDR3: CASSLSSGGAGETQYF. Here the CDR3 DNA reads TGTGCCAGCAGCTTGAGTAGCGGGGGGGCCGGGGAGACCCAGTACTTC. The full variable domain, in which reference TRBV5-6 and TRBJ2-5 provide the parts outside the CDR3, is DAGVTQSPTHLIKTRGQQVTLRCSPKSGHDTVSWYQQALGQGPQFIFQYYEEEERQRGNFPDRFSGHQFPNYSSELNVNALLLGDSALYLCASSLSSGGAGETQYFGPGTRLLVL.

This CDR3 reads CASSFRHSGMETQYF. In DNA form, the CDR3 reads TGTGCCAGCAGCTTCAGACATAGCGGGATGGAGACCCAGTACTTC. V gene TRBV5-8 combines with J gene TRBJ2-5; 8 bases match TRBD2. The germline V gene encodes CDR1 SGHTS and CDR2 YDEGEE. CDR3 length: 15 residues. J lost 5 bases, V lost 2 bases, and 8 bases had no gene match.

Here the CDR3 DNA reads TGTGCCAGCAGCTTTTCGGTCACCTACGAGCAGTACTTC. Amino acids: CASSFSVTYEQYF. The V and J genes are TRBV7-2 and TRBJ2-7; D is unresolved. The CDR3 length is 13 residues. Germline CDR1 and CDR2: SGHTA and FQGNSA. V lost 3 bases and J 2 bases, leaving 8 bases between the germline ends.

The CDR3 protein is CASSLGSGNTEAFF. The CDR3 coding sequence is TGTGCCAGCAGCCTGGGGAGTGGCAACACTGAAGCTTTCTTT. This chain uses TRBV11-2 with TRBJ1-1, with D uncertain. The germline V gene has CDR1 SGHAT and CDR2 FQNNGV. CDR3 size: 14 residues. Trimming cost V 5 bases and J 2 bases, with 12 bases left between them.

V is TRBV7-9 and J is TRBJ2-7; D not resolved. CDR1 and CDR2 (germline): SEHNR, FQNEAQ (reference sequence). The CDR3 sequence is 11 residues long. The V gene lost 5 bases and the J gene lost 2 bases, with 4 bases spanning the gap. CDR3 bases: TGTGCCAGCAGCCCAGCCTACGAGCAGTACTTC. It translates to CASSPAYEQYF. Full variable domain (rest looked up from reference TRBV7-9 and TRBJ2-7): DTGVSQNPRHKITKRGQNVTFRCDPISEHNRLYWYRQTLGQGPEFLTYFQNEAQLEKSRLLSDRFSAERPKGSFSTLEIQRTEQGDSAMYLCASSPAYEQYFGPGTRLTVT.

The chain uses TRBV5-6 and TRBJ2-1, with D hard to call. CDR1 and CDR2 from the germline V gene are SGHDT and YYEEEE. V was pared by 0 bases and J by 6 bases, with 7 bases between. The CDR3 has 13 residues. Here the CDR3 DNA reads TGTGCCAGCAGCTTGGGGGCCTTCAATGAGCAGTTCTTC. Translation gives CASSLGAFNEQFF.

The chain recombines TRBV12-5 with TRBJ1-1, with D possibly TRBD1 on 5 matching bases. This CDR3 is built from 13 residues. The germline V gene encodes CDR1 LGHNT and CDR2 FRNRAP. The germline V and J ends were trimmed by 2 bases and 5 bases, with 9 bases remaining between them. The CDR3 DNA sequence: TGTGCTAGTGGTTTGCTGGGGCGGACTGAAGCTTTCTTT. Translated, it gives CASGLLGRTEAFF.

The V and J genes are TRBV18 and TRBJ2-3, with D possibly being TRBD2 (6 bases). The CDR3 loop spans 16 amino acids. Trimming removed 2 bases from V and 3 bases from J, with 15 bases in between. CDR1 and CDR2 (germline): KGHSH, LQKENI. CDR3 sequence: CASSPVERGATDTQYF. CDR3 nucleotide sequence: TGTGCCAGCTCACCAGTCGAACGCGGGGCAACAGATACGCAGTATTTT.

This clone was recorded only once. The rearrangement links TRBV2 to TRBJ2-7; 12 bases align to TRBD2. Germline CDR1 and CDR2: SNHLY and FYNNEI. The CDR3 spans 17 residues. The J segment lost 3 bases and the V segment lost 10 bases, leaving 16 bases of the junction unmatched. CDR3 residues: CAMRREASGGAHYEQYF. The DNA for the CDR3 is TGTGCCATGCGGAGGGAGGCTAGCGGGGGGGCACACTACGAGCAGTACTTC.

The chain uses TRBV4-1 and TRBJ2-7; possible D gene TRBD1, 7 bases. CDR3 size: 16 residues. The V end was cut by 0 bases, the J end by 3 bases, with 15 bases between. The germline gives CDR1 MGHRA, CDR2 YSYEKL. CDR3 in DNA: TGCGCCAGCAGCCAAGAGCGGGACAGTTTAGGCTACGAGCAGTACTTC. Protein product: CASSQERDSLGYEQYF.

This chain's CDR3 is CASRRVAGYNEQFF. The CDR3, as DNA: TGTGCCAGCAGGAGGGTCGCGGGATACAATGAGCAGTTCTTC. V and J are TRBV5-8 and TRBJ2-1; D might be TRBD2 (6 bases). This CDR3 region has 14 residues. Germline V gene lookup returns CDR1 SGHTS and CDR2 YDEGEE. Trimming left V 5 bases short and J 4 bases short, with 13 bases between.

V gene TRBV5-1 combines with J gene TRBJ2-1; the match to TRBD2 covers 10 bases. The CDR3 length is 15 residues. The J segment lost 10 bases and the V segment lost 4 bases, leaving 11 bases of the junction unmatched. Germline CDR1 is SGHRS and CDR2 is YFSETQ. CDR3 sequence reads: CASSHSGGSTREQFF. CDR3 in DNA: TGCGCCAGCAGCCATAGCGGGGGGTCAACGCGGGAGCAGTTCTTC.

The rearrangement uses TRBV11-2 and TRBJ2-3; possible D gene TRBD2, 6 bases. V gave up 0 bases and J gave up 2 bases, with 12 bases separating them. Germline lookup yields CDR1 SGHAT and CDR2 FQNNGV. The CDR3 contains 16 residues. The CDR3 protein is CASSLDLGGVTDTQYF. Written as DNA, the CDR3 is TGTGCCAGCAGCTTAGATCTCGGCGGGGTCACAGATACGCAGTATTTT.

The chain is built from TRBV19 and TRBJ2-7; TRBD1 aligns across 10 bases. CDR1 is LNHDA and CDR2 is SQIVND in the germline V gene (reference sequence). V gave up 5 bases and J gave up 6 bases; unmatched junction bases: 4. This CDR3 contains 13 residues. CDR3 region: CASSEGQGFEQYF. DNA of the CDR3: TGTGCCAGTAGTGAGGGACAGGGGTTCGAGCAGTACTTC.

This clone has only one observation. V and J are TRBV29-1 and TRBJ2-7; TRBD2 agrees at 7 bases. V lost 3 bases, J lost 0 bases, and 5 bases stayed unmatched. Germline loops: CDR1 SQVTM, CDR2 ANQGSEA. The CDR3 sequence is 14 residues long. The CDR3 spells CSVERAGSSYEQYF. CDR3 DNA sequence: TGCAGCGTTGAGCGAGCGGGGAGCTCCTACGAGCAGTACTTC.

The rearrangement links TRBV6-1 to TRBJ2-7; a possible D gene is TRBD2 (5 bases). This CDR3 has 14 amino acids. CDR1 is MNHNS, CDR2 SASEGT, per germline. The V and J ends lost 2 bases and 2 bases respectively, with 10 bases between them. CDR3 nucleotide sequence: TGTGCCAGCAGTGAACGGGGAACAACCTACGAGCAGTACTTC. Its protein is CASSERGTTYEQYF.

The CDR3, as DNA: TGTGCCATCAGTGAGAGGGTTGGAGGCAGAGATCAGCCCCAGCATTTT. Its protein is CAISERVGGRDQPQHF. The rearrangement joins TRBV10-3 to TRBJ1-5; D gene unclear. Germline-derived CDR1 and CDR2 are ENHRY and SYGVKD. Deletions cut 2 bases from V and 5 bases from J, with 16 bases between. There are 16 residues in the CDR3.

The chain is built from TRBV6-1 and TRBJ2-1; 14 bases are a match to TRBD2. The ends lost 4 bases at V and 5 bases at J; junction bases unmatched: 4. The CDR3 loop spans 16 amino acids. Per the germline V gene, CDR1 is MNHNS and CDR2 is SASEGT. The CDR3 bases are TGTGCCAGCAGTGGGGGACTAGCGGGGGCGAACAATGAGCAGTTCTTC. Its translation is CASSGGLAGANNEQFF.